A single sample gave rise to the 2 T cell receptor beta chains below, sequenced in a study of OX40 agonist ivuxolimab in advanced cancers. Generated by immunoSEQ multiplex PCR, the TCRdb table keeps only in-frame clones and is missing some. The sample consists of some 150,000 clones, about 93% of them appearing once. The source was CD4+ or CD8+ T cells sorted from blood, collected in a trial of the OX40 agonist ivuxolimab. Receptors were obtained from an adult with an advanced solid tumor such as melanoma, head and neck, liver or kidney cancer.

This clone was detected only a few times. The chain is built from TRBV7-8 and TRBJ2-7; D might be TRBD2 (6 bases). Trimming took 5 bases from V and 1 from J, leaving 12 bases between them. CDR3 size: 14 residues. Germline V lookup: CDR1 SGHVS, CDR2 FQNEAQ. The CDR3 loop reads CASSPEDYSYEQYF. In DNA, the CDR3 is TGTGCCAGCAGCCCCGAGGACTATTCCTACGAGCAGTACTTC.

The chain employs TRBV11-2 and TRBJ2-1, with 11 bases fitting TRBD2. Germline loops: CDR1 SGHAT, CDR2 FQNNGV. The CDR3 consists of 17 residues. V lost 5 bases and J lost 8; bases outside the gene matches: 14. CDR3 nucleotides: TGTGCCAGCAGCCAACTTGTCCGGTTAGCGGGAGGGGATGAGCAGTTCTTC. It translates to CASSQLVRLAGGDEQFF.